This T cell receptor (beta chain) was captured in a study of monozygotic twins with inflammatory bowel disease. Study outcomes and limitations: Those with IBD had lower TCRbeta diversity (inverse Simpson) than their healthy co-twins did. Immunosuppressive treatments differing between patients may have added repertoire variability.

Turning to this clonotype: Antigen specificity is unknown.

Each UMI harboured a 6-nucleotide sample barcode and was appended via template switching. TCRdb reprocessed the 5' RACE reads and keeps a single row for each CDR3 protein, giving no DNA. This table lists hundreds of thousands of distinct CDR3 sequences. This receptor was obtained from a human donor with ulcerative colitis or Crohn's disease, or a healthy co-twin of an affected twin (not recorded which). Sequencing was carried out using blood.

The CDR3 sequence: CASSLSTAGGQETQYF. This chain connects TRBV7-2 to TRBJ2-5; TCRdb designates TRBD2, a call that cannot be tested without DNA. Germline lookup yields CDR1 SGHTA and CDR2 FQGNSA. The CDR3 has 16 residues.